Listed below are T cell receptor beta chains from one sample, sequenced in a study of CD8 T cells in ankylosing spondylitis. A single record per CDR3 protein comes from TCRdb applying MiXCR to the 5' RACE reads. The top ten clones hold roughly 8% of a sample with a few hundred thousand distinct CDR3 sequences, roughly 20% of them seen once. The specimen sequenced was blood, either unsorted or a sorted T cell fraction (not recorded which). The receptors originated from a male donor with ankylosing spondylitis or in good health (not recorded which). The CDR3 runs from the conserved cysteine through the conserved F or W. The D gene is left open where the match is weak. A clone size is listed for some rows: how often the clone was seen (once, few, many), or a class if it is expanded.

>TRBJ1-4|TRBV3-1|few|.
TGTGCCAGCAGCCCGGGACCTCGGGAAAAACTGTTTTTT
CASSPGPREKLFF
>TRBJ2-3|TRBV27|few|TRBD2
TGTGCCAGCAGTTTTCTATCCCCGGGAGGCCCAGATACGCAGTATTTT
CASSFLSPGGPDTQYF
>TRBJ2-3|TRBV3-1|.|.
TGTGCCAGCAGCCAACAGAGCGTGGGGACAGATACGCAGTATTTT
CASSQQSVGTDTQYF
>TRBJ1-1|TRBV19|.|.
TGTGCCAGTAGTGACCGAGGAAGGGCGAACACTGAAGCTTTCTTT
CASSDRGRANTEAFF
>TRBJ1-2|TRBV29-1|few|.
TGCAGCGTTGTCGGGGCGCGGGGCTACACCTTC
CSVVGARGYTF
>TRBJ1-2|TRBV5-1|few|TRBD1
TGCGCCAGCAGCTTGAGACAGGGGTCCGGCGGCTACACCTTC
CASSLRQGSGGYTF
>TRBJ1-4|TRBV2|.|TRBD1
TGTGCCAGCAAAGTGACAGGGGGCTCACGGAGCGAAAAACTGTTTTTT
CASKVTGGSRSEKLFF
>TRBJ2-1|TRBV29-1|once|.
TGCAGCGTTGAGGTTGGCGGCAGGCCCGACAATGGGCAGTTCTTC
CSVEVGGRPDNGQFF
>TRBJ2-1|TRBV20-1|.|TRBD2
TGCAGTGCTAGGGCGGTAGCGGGGGACTACAATGAGCAGTTCTTC
CSARAVAGDYNEQFF
>TRBJ2-5|TRBV20-1|.|TRBD2
TGCAGTGCTAGAGATGTGGCTAGCGGAAAAGAGACCCAGTACTTC
CSARDVASGKETQYF
>TRBJ2-1|TRBV24-1|many|TRBD2
TGTGCCACCAGTGATCCGGGGGGACTAGGTATGAATGAGCAGTTCTTC
CATSDPGGLGMNEQFF
>TRBJ1-2|TRBV5-1|few|TRBD1
TGCGCCAGCAGCGAACTGGACAGGGGGTGGGACTATGGCTACACCTTC
CASSELDRGWDYGYTF
>TRBJ1-5|TRBV6-2/TRBV6-3|.|TRBD1
TGTGCCACCCAGGACAGGGATAGCAATCAGCCCCAGCATTTT
CATQDRDSNQPQHF
>TRBJ1-1|TRBV6-5|.|.
TGTGCCAGCAGTTATGTTACGAGCAACACTGAAGCTTTCTTT
CASSYVTSNTEAFF
>TRBJ1-2|TRBV12-3/TRBV12-4|.|TRBD1
TGTGCCGGCAGTCCCAGGACAGGGGGCAGCTATGGCTACACCTTC
CAGSPRTGGSYGYTF
>TRBJ1-6|TRBV20-1|.|TRBD1
TGCAGTGCTAGCAGGGGGGTTTCACCCCTCCACTTT
CSASRGVSPLHF
>TRBJ2-4|TRBV15|few|.
TGTGCCACCAGCAGAGTTGGCTTCGACGGAAACATTCAGTACTTC
CATSRVGFDGNIQYF
>TRBJ2-2|TRBV27|few|.
TGTGCCAGCAGTTTATACGGGGGTTCCGGGGAGCTGTTTTTT
CASSLYGGSGELFF
>TRBJ2-1|TRBV12-3/TRBV12-4|few|.
TGTGCCAGCAGTTCGACAGGAACCCTAGGCAATGAGCAGTTCTTC
CASSSTGTLGNEQFF
>TRBJ2-1|TRBV20-1|.|TRBD1
TGCAGTGCTACCACAGGGGGTATGTACAATGAGCAGTTCTTC
CSATTGGMYNEQFF
>TRBJ2-3|TRBV12-3/TRBV12-4|few|.
TGTGCCAGCCTTCGCGGGAGCACAGATACGCAGTATTTT
CASLRGSTDTQYF
>TRBJ2-3|TRBV12-3/TRBV12-4|.|.
TGTGCCAGCAGTTTAGTCTTCGGTATAGATACGCAGTATTTT
CASSLVFGIDTQYF
>TRBJ1-2|TRBV6-5|.|TRBD1
TGTGCCAGCAGTTCACCGGGACAGGGGGGCTATGGCTACACCTTC
CASSSPGQGGYGYTF
>TRBJ2-1|TRBV20-1|few|.
TGCAGTGCGACCGGGACGGATTATAGCTCCTACAATGAGCAGTTCTTC
CSATGTDYSSYNEQFF
>TRBJ2-3|TRBV27|.|.
TGTGCCACCATCGCGTGGGGGAGCACAGATACGCAGTATTTT
CATIAWGSTDTQYF
>TRBJ1-5|TRBV7-4|few|TRBD1
TGTGCCAGCAGCCCATTCTGGTCTGGGACAGGGGTTTATCAGCCCCAGCATTTT
CASSPFWSGTGVYQPQHF
>TRBJ2-2|TRBV5-5|few|.
TGTGCCAGCAGCTTTAGGCAGGTCGACACCGGGGAGCTGTTTTTT
CASSFRQVDTGELFF
>TRBJ2-2|TRBV7-2|.|.
TGTGCCAGCAGCTCCGGGACATTTCTCGGCGGGGAGCTGTTTTTT
CASSSGTFLGGELFF
>TRBJ2-2|TRBV29-1|many|.
TGCAGCGTTGAAGATCCACTGAACACCGGGGAGCTGTTTTTT
CSVEDPLNTGELFF
>TRBJ1-3|TRBV7-2|few|.
TGTGCCAGCAGAGAGGGACTGAGCTCTGGAAACACCATATATTTT
CASREGLSSGNTIYF
>TRBJ1-6|TRBV12-3/TRBV12-4|few|.
TGTGCCAGCAGTTTTAGCCATTCACCCCTCCACTTT
CASSFSHSPLHF
>TRBJ1-1|TRBV12-3/TRBV12-4|many|TRBD1
TGTGCCAGCAACCCCAGGGGGCTTAGCACTGAAGCTTTCTTT
CASNPRGLSTEAFF
>TRBJ2-1|TRBV11-2|.|TRBD2
TGTGCCAGCAGCTTAAGAAGGACTAGCGGGGTTAATGAGCAGTTCTTC
CASSLRRTSGVNEQFF
>TRBJ2-3|TRBV10-1|few|.
TGCGCCAGCAGGTCACCGCTAGAGGGATCGGCCACAGATACGCAGTATTTT
CASRSPLEGSATDTQYF
>TRBJ1-1|TRBV20-1|few|.
TGCAGTGCAATAGACCCCTCGGGCACTGAAGCTTTCTTT
CSAIDPSGTEAFF
>TRBJ2-5|TRBV5-6|many|.
TGTGCCAGCAGGAGGGGCTGGGAGACCCAGTACTTC
CASRRGWETQYF
>TRBJ1-6|TRBV19|.|.
TGTGCCAGTAGTGACGACAGGAGGAGGGCTTCACCCCTCCACTTT
CASSDDRRRASPLHF
>TRBJ2-3|TRBV5-1|.|.
TGCGCCAGCAGCTTGGTCGCCGGGAGTGTCGATACGCAGTATTTT
CASSLVAGSVDTQYF
>TRBJ1-1|TRBV20-1|many|.
TGCAGTGGAGCGCAGGTGAACACTGAAGCTTTCTTT
CSGAQVNTEAFF
>TRBJ1-1|TRBV28|.|.
TGTGCCAGCAGTTACTCTGAAGCTTTCTTT
CASSYSEAFF